This TCR beta chain was retrieved from a study of cytomegalovirus exposure and HLA in healthy donors. Background on the study: The platform used for the roughly 130 validation repertoires matched that of the approximately 670 first-cohort repertoires, a later analysis reported.

Method: immunoSEQ multiplex PCR; TCRdb's copy keeps in-frame clones and lacks some. The profile shows about 130,000 clones, roughly nine tenths of them singletons. General observations from the study: Investigators reported about 160 TCR beta chains as tied to cytomegalovirus. Confirmation was obtained in vitro that a few CMV-associated chains are specific for CMV antigens. Reports showed the classifier diagnosing cytomegalovirus status with high specificity and sensitivity.

Comments on this clone: No antigen is known for it.

This TCR was sampled from a woman between 18 and 30 years old in good health and CMV-seropositive. Source material: PBMCs.

CDR3 coding DNA: TGTGCCAGCAGCCGGGGACAGGGAGGAGAAAAACTGTTTTTT. Translating it yields CASSRGQGGEKLFF. The gene calls are TRBV5-8 and TRBJ1-4; 9 bases map to TRBD1. Germline V gene lookup returns CDR1 SGHTS and CDR2 YDEGEE. Trimming removed 4 bases from V and 8 bases from J; junction bases left unmatched: 6. This CDR3 comprises 14 residues.